This record concerns one TCR beta chain sequence. Antigen unknown. The table came from immunoSEQ multiplex PCR; TCRdb's copy has only in-frame clones and leaves some out. The data show just under 30,000 clones, 85% seen once. The data stem from a study of PD-1 blockade in classical Hodgkin lymphoma. Findings and limits, study-wide: What caused the repertoire differences, perhaps disease activity or prior therapy, remains undefined. It was among complete responders that baseline diversity resembled that of newly diagnosed patients. It was reported that newly diagnosed patients had less baseline TCR diversity than healthy donors.

Germline CDR1 GTSNPN, CDR2 SVGIG (reference sequence). The V and J ends lost 0 bases and 6 bases respectively, with 9 bases between them. The CDR3 has 13 amino acids. Each patient experienced a relapse that followed autologous stem cell transplantation, and brentuximab vedotin exposure varied. Researchers used magnetic negative selection to pull out pure CD4+ T cells from thawed PBMCs. The specimen was CD4+ T cells from blood, collected at baseline. The genes are TRBV30 and TRBJ1-5, with TRBD1 as a possible D gene (6 bases). This receptor was obtained from a human donor with classical Hodgkin lymphoma. The CDR3 sequence: CAWSVQGSQPQHF. The DNA for the CDR3 is TGTGCCTGGAGTGTACAGGGTTCTCAGCCCCAGCATTTT.